This T cell receptor beta chain is drawn from a study of shared clonotypes between healthy human individuals. Points from the study as a whole: The naive CD4 repertoires of several donors were compared, and about 5% of clonotypes were shared.

The CDR3 is 17 residues long. V was clipped by 0 bases and J by 2 bases; unmatched bases: 3. Generated by immunoSEQ multiplex PCR, the TCRdb table keeps only in-frame clones and is missing some. The sample lists some 1,900,000 clones; approximately 95% were seen once. Note on this clone: The antigen is undetermined.

CD45RO-negative, CCR7-positively selected cells formed the naive CD8 fraction, excluding terminally differentiated effector memory CD45RA+ cells. The sequence was obtained from a man aged 18 to 35 in good health. Sequenced: naive CD8+ T cells sorted from blood. The chain joins TRBV6-7 to TRBJ2-2, with 10 bases that match TRBD1. TRBV6-7 carries the ORF label, with uncertain function. The CDR3 DNA sequence: TGTGCCAGCAGTTACTCTGGGGACAGGGGTAACACCGGGGAGCTGTTTTTT. Translated: CASSYSGDRGNTGELFF.